The 21 T cell receptor beta chains below were found in one sample sequenced in a study of monozygotic twins with inflammatory bowel disease. From its re-call of the 5' RACE reads, TCRdb lists each CDR3 protein once, without DNA. This sample contains about 380,000 distinct CDR3 sequences. Specimen: blood. These TCRs come from a human donor with ulcerative colitis or Crohn's disease, or a healthy co-twin of an affected twin (not recorded which).

The CDR3 is CASSGAGTGSDTQYF. The chain recombines TRBV25-1 with TRBJ2-3; TCRdb reports TRBD2, a call that lacks DNA to check it against. The CDR3 spans 15 residues. Germline lookup yields CDR1 MGHDK and CDR2 SYGVNS.

The rearrangement uses TRBV2 and TRBJ2-7. The CDR3 spans 11 residues. Germline CDR1 SNHLY, CDR2 FYNNEI. The CDR3 here is CASSERYEQYF.

The rearrangement uses TRBV7-9 and TRBJ2-2; without DNA, the TCRdb call of TRBD2 cannot be checked. The CDR3 totals 16 residues. CDR1 and CDR2 (germline): SEHNR, FQNEAQ (reference sequence). CDR3 sequence reads: CASGSPGLAINGELFF.

The chain is built from TRBV7-2 and TRBJ2-5; TCRdb's assignment of TRBD2 cannot be checked, as there is no DNA. The germline CDR1 and CDR2 sequences are SGHTA and FQGNSA. The CDR3 totals 15 residues. CDR3 amino acids: CASSILSGGGETQYF.

CDR3 protein: CASSPGQGRNEQFF. V and J are TRBV18 and TRBJ2-1; TCRdb proposes TRBD1, but this gene call is untestable without DNA. CDR1 is KGHSH and CDR2 is LQKENI in the germline V gene. This CDR3 region has 14 residues.

The V call is TRBV20-1, the J call TRBJ1-1; TCRdb selects TRBD1, and the lack of DNA leaves this call unchecked. Germline V CDR1 and CDR2: DFQATT, SNEGSKA (reference sequence). The CDR3 has 12 amino acids. CDR3 sequence: CSARRTGEGAFF.

The chain couples TRBV6-6 to TRBJ1-1; lacking DNA, the TRBD1 call made by TCRdb goes unchecked. The CDR3 extends over 12 amino acids. The germline V gene has CDR1 MNHNY and CDR2 SVGAGI (reference sequence). The CDR3 here is CASSPTGTNAFF.

The rearrangement uses TRBV6-1 and TRBJ2-2; TCRdb picks TRBD2, but there is no DNA to check that call. The germline V gene encodes CDR1 MNHNS and CDR2 SASEGT. CDR3 length: 15 amino acids. The CDR3 sequence is CASRGGMGRTGELFF.

CDR3: CASSSRGLAGGKGTDTQYF. This chain joins TRBV5-1 and TRBJ2-3; TCRdb returns TRBD2, unconfirmable since there is no DNA. Germline V lookup: CDR1 SGHRS, CDR2 YFSETQ. The CDR3 is 19 amino acids. The whole variable domain, remainder taken from reference TRBV5-1 and TRBJ2-3, is KAGVTQTPRYLIKTRGQQVTLSCSPISGHRSVSWYQQTPGQGLQFLFEYFSETQRNKGNFPGRFSGRQFSNSRSEMNVSTLELGDSALYLCASSSRGLAGGKGTDTQYFGPGTRLTVL.

The chain uses TRBV20-1 and TRBJ2-3. The germline gives CDR1 DFQATT, CDR2 SNEGSKA (reference sequence). The CDR3 is made up of 11 amino acids. The CDR3 loop is CSVVHQDTQYF.

CDR3: CASRGLAGSSTDTQYF. The chain employs TRBV5-1 and TRBJ2-3; TCRdb lists TRBD2, though no DNA is available to test this call. Germline V gives CDR1 SGHRS, CDR2 YFSETQ. CDR3 length equals 16 residues.

The chain has TRBV7-8 and TRBJ2-5; there is no DNA to check the TCRdb D call of TRBD2. The CDR3 is made up of 13 amino acids. Germline CDR1 reads SGHVS; CDR2 reads FQNEAQ. The CDR3 reads CASSLVDYETQYF.

CDR3 sequence reads: CSARDPLRGDQPQHF. J is TRBJ1-5 and V is TRBV20-1; TCRdb picks TRBD1, but there is no DNA to check that call. This CDR3 contains 15 residues. CDR1 DFQATT and CDR2 SNEGSKA come from the germline V gene (reference sequence).

The CDR3 protein is CASSQMGTGGLNEQFF. This chain joins TRBV4-2 and TRBJ2-1; there is no DNA to check the TCRdb D call of TRBD1. The CDR3 runs to 16 residues. The germline gives CDR1 LGHNA, CDR2 YNFKEQ.

The chain employs TRBV15 and TRBJ1-1; TCRdb returns TRBD1, unconfirmable since there is no DNA. CDR1 and CDR2 from the germline V gene are LNHNV and YYDKDF (reference sequence). This CDR3 contains 14 residues. The CDR3 sequence: CATSSFSGVTEAFF.

The gene calls are TRBV28 and TRBJ2-1; the D call of TRBD1 rests on TCRdb alone, since no DNA is present to check it. CDR1 and CDR2 (germline): MDHEN, SYDVKM. The CDR3 runs to 19 residues. The CDR3 reads CASSYQGLWGDNSYNEQFF. Based on the CDR3 plus reference TRBV28 and TRBJ2-1, the full variable domain is DVKVTQSSRYLVKRTGEKVFLECVQDMDHENMFWYRQDPGLGLRLIYFSYDVKMKEKGDIPEGYSVSREKKERFSLILESASTNQTSMYLCASSYQGLWGDNSYNEQFFGPGTRLTVL.

The genes are TRBV6-2 or TRBV6-3 and TRBJ2-5; the D call of TRBD2 rests on TCRdb alone, since no DNA is present to check it. Germline lookup yields CDR1 MNHEY and CDR2 SVGEGT. The CDR3 spans 14 residues. The CDR3 region is CASRASGGYETQYF.

This chain joins TRBV5-1 and TRBJ2-6; no DNA is available, so the TRBD1 call from TCRdb remains unchecked. There are 18 residues in the CDR3. Germline lookup yields CDR1 SGHRS and CDR2 YFSETQ. The CDR3 sequence is CASSLERTGVAGANVLTF.

The genes are TRBV7-8 and TRBJ2-2. Germline V gene lookup returns CDR1 SGHVS and CDR2 FQNEAQ. The CDR3 runs to 16 residues. CDR3 sequence: CASSQAWAANTGELFF.

V and J are TRBV4-3 and TRBJ1-5; absent DNA, TCRdb's TRBD1 call cannot be checked. The germline gives CDR1 LGHNA, CDR2 YSLEER. This CDR3 spans 15 amino acids. CDR3 residues: CASSQVTGGSQPQHF.

The chain joins TRBV9 to TRBJ1-4; no DNA is available, so the TRBD1 call from TCRdb remains unchecked. Germline V lookup: CDR1 SGDLS, CDR2 YYNGEE. This CDR3 is 15 amino acids long. CDR3 in amino acids: CASSGGTATNEKLFF. The full variable domain, with the rest looked up from reference TRBV9 and TRBJ1-4, is DSGVTQTPKHLITATGQRVTLRCSPRSGDLSVYWYQQSLDQGLQFLIQYYNGEERAKGNILERFSAQQFPDLHSELNLSSLELGDSALYFCASSGGTATNEKLFFGSGTQLSVL.